This T cell receptor (beta chain) was recovered during a study of cytomegalovirus exposure and HLA in healthy donors. Study outcomes and limitations: The study had only CMV serostatus as immune exposure information. A later analysis associated 16,951 TCR beta sequences with HLA alleles at a 0.05 false discovery rate. HLA restriction was apparent for most CMV-associated TCR beta chains in a later analysis.

As for this clone: Antigen specificity is unknown.

Vbeta (60) and Jbeta (13) primers were used in the PCR. Measured with immunoSEQ multiplex PCR; TCRdb has only the in-frame clones, and not every one. The sample table includes about 52,000 clones. The CDR3 extends over 15 amino acids. The trim removed 0 bases at V and 7 bases at J, leaving 5 bases unmatched. Germline V gene sequence: CDR1 SGHDT, CDR2 YYEEEE. The TCR comes from a woman aged 45-65 years in good health and CMV-seropositive. Sequencing was done on a sample of PBMCs. This chain joins TRBV5-6 and TRBJ2-7, with 12 nucleotides matching TRBD2. For the CDR3, the DNA is TGTGCCAGCAGCTTGGGACTAGCGGGAGTCGGGGAGCAGTACTTC. Translating gives CASSLGLAGVGEQYF.